This T cell receptor beta chain is drawn from a study of blood T cells in healthy people across ages (dated by TCRdb to the mid-2010s). Regarding the study in general: In model experiments, template switching captured about one uniquely barcoded TCR beta cDNA molecule for every two T cells. Age-related changes in TCR beta repertoire diversity were measured in the study by deep sequencing normalized with unique cDNA molecular identifiers. Four age groups were formed from the donors: young (average 16 years), middle-aged (just under 40), aged (more than 55) and long-lived (about 80). To avoid experimental bias, donors of different ages were distributed randomly across sequencing lanes. Two additional independent replicas of 1 million unique cDNA reads from the same blood draw were analyzed for two donors (one aged 18 to 30 and one aged 80 or older). The paper as a whole reports these results and caveats: The CMV infection status of donors was not known, potentially confounding age-related changes in expanded clonotypes. The percentage of naive T cells measured by flow cytometry correlated strongly with observed TCR beta diversity. Compared with the aged group, more naive CD4+ T cells, fewer expanded clones and increased TCR diversity were shown by the long-lived group, suggesting age selection. Estimates of total diversity based on one million sequenced T cells were considered lower bounds and underestimates. Observed TCR beta diversity per million T cells fell roughly linearly with age, and a significant reduction was already apparent by age about 43. Conclusive comparison of naive and antigen-experienced compartments was prevented by the profiling of bulk unsorted PBMCs.

A note on this clonotype: No antigen is known for it. Base-call qualities are not available, and no considerably larger clone is one nucleotide away.

Reading from cysteine to phenylalanine, the CDR3 counts 16 amino acids. The CDR3 DNA has 48 bases and is translated from base 1. The germline ends are 14 bases apart after V is trimmed by 2 bases and J by 3 bases. Donors were approximately 42 systemically healthy Caucasian individuals from Russia aged 6 to 90 years. Ten milliliters of peripheral blood were drawn from each donor into EDTA-treated Vacutainer tubes. PBMCs were isolated by Ficoll-Paque density-gradient centrifugation, with at least 7 million obtained per sample. Total RNA was extracted from PBMCs with Trizol reagent, with at least 5 micrograms obtained per sample. The percentages of naive CD45RAhigh/CD27high T cells were determined by flow cytometry on a PBMC aliquot from every donor. Preparation of the library involved 5' RACE. This sample was sequenced with an Illumina HiSeq 2500. A second PCR of roughly 7 to 12 cycles was run with a J-beta primer mix and a sample-barcoded 5' primer. Each TCR beta cDNA molecule received a unique molecular identifier from a template-switch 5' adaptor carrying 12 random nucleotides. Each sample yielded at least 2.5 million CDR3-containing paired-end reads. The Mint cDNA synthesis kit, primed by a TRBC-specific oligonucleotide, was used to synthesize first-strand cDNA from all RNA. Following uracil-DNA glycosylase treatment, a first 18-cycle PCR with universal primers M1SS and BC2_uni_R was performed on all cDNA. In the authors' own workflow: Normalization of each sample was performed by random selection of 1 million high-quality reads, each carrying a distinct molecular identifier. Reads sharing molecular identifiers were discarded rather than binned into consensus sequences. CDR3 identification, clonotype clustering and error correction used MiTCR with a Q25 quality threshold and the strictest error-elimination algorithm. A nonparametric unseen species model with Euler transformation was used to estimate lower-bound total TCR beta diversity. TCRdb's own reprocessing of the public reads used fastp at Q25 and MiXCR and kept productive beta chains. Each record represents a unique CDR3 protein, reported with the most common genes and DNA among its rows. The V and J calls and clone size come from TCRdb's table, not from the authors' own analysis. This sample lists about 1,500,000 distinct CDR3 sequences; under 30% were detected once. The ten largest clones capture approximately 7.7% of the sample.

The sequencing sample was made of blood. The V and J segments used are TRBV12-3 or TRBV12-4 and TRBJ1-5; TRBD1 is a weak D gene call, 5 bases matching. This sequence was found in a woman between 25 and 40 years old in good health. CDR3 reads: CASSLRGRSTNQPQHF. The nucleotide sequence is given as TGTGCCAGCAGTTTAAGGGGACGGAGCACCAATCAGCCCCAGCATTTT.